This is a list of T cell receptor beta chains from one sample in a study of blood T cells in healthy people across ages. One entry per CDR3 protein results from TCRdb running MiXCR on the 5' RACE reads. The sample carries roughly 410,000 distinct CDR3 sequences, roughly half recorded once. Material: blood. The receptors originated from a man aged 55 to 69 in good health. Each CDR3 is given with its conserved first and last residue. The D gene is left open where the match is weak. Expanded clones get a size class; other rows say once, few or many, or leave the size out.

16,TRBV4-1,-,TRBJ2-7,-,TGCGCCAGCAGCCAAGATCCCAGGGTGAGCTCCTACGAGCAGTACTTC,CASSQDPRVSSYEQYF
14,TRBV20-1,-,TRBJ1-2,-,TGCAGTGCTAGTAGGACGGCGGGGAACTATGGCTACACCTTC,CSASRTAGNYGYTF
16,TRBV19,-,TRBJ2-6,-,TGTGCCAGTAGTATGGCGAGAAGCTCTGGGGCCAACGTCCTGACTTTC,CASSMARSSGANVLTF
15,TRBV10-3,TRBD2,TRBJ2-1,-,TGTGCCATCAGTGAGTGGGCTAGCGGGAGTAATGAGCAGTTCTTC,CAISEWASGSNEQFF
15,TRBV2,TRBD1,TRBJ1-5,-,TGTGCCAGCAGCAGGTTTACAGGGGACAATCAGCCCCAGCATTTT,CASSRFTGDNQPQHF
16,TRBV7-9,-,TRBJ2-7,-,TGTGCCAGCAGCTCCACGAATCCATTCGCTTCCTACGAGCAGTACTTC,CASSSTNPFASYEQYF
13,TRBV20-1,-,TRBJ1-2,-,TGCAGTGCTAAGCGGGAGGGGGGTAGAGGCTACACCTTC,CSAKREGGRGYTF
13,TRBV7-2,-,TRBJ2-3,-,TGTGCCAGCAGCCCCGGGTACACAGATACGCAGTATTTT,CASSPGYTDTQYF
16,TRBV7-6,-,TRBJ2-1,few,TGTGCCAGCAGCTCGAATCCGGGCCAATCGAGCAATGAGCAGTTCTTC,CASSSNPGQSSNEQFF
14,TRBV18,-,TRBJ1-2,-,TGTGCCAGCTCACCACGGGACTACGACTATGGCTACACCTTC,CASSPRDYDYGYTF
13,TRBV29-1,-,TRBJ1-1,few,TGCAGCGTTCAGAGGGCCTCGAACACTGAAGCTTTCTTT,CSVQRASNTEAFF
15,TRBV30,TRBD2,TRBJ2-1,-,TGTGCCTGGACTAGCGGGGAAGAAATGGTATATGAGCAGTTCTTC,CAWTSGEEMVYEQFF
15,TRBV6-2/TRBV6-3,TRBD1,TRBJ2-7,-,TGTGCCAGCAGTCCCCGAGGACAGGCCGTCTACGAGCGGTACTTC,CASSPRGQAVYERYF
13,TRBV9,-,TRBJ1-2,-,TGTGCCAGCAGCGTGCCGGGAACCTATGGCTACACCTTC,CASSVPGTYGYTF
15,TRBV18,TRBD2,TRBJ2-1,many,TGTGCCAGCTCACCGGCGCTAGCGGGGTACAATGAGCAGTTCTTC,CASSPALAGYNEQFF
14,TRBV11-3,TRBD2,TRBJ2-1,-,TGTGCCAGCAGCCGCGGGCGGGGGGCGCCTGAGCAGTTCTTC,CASSRGRGAPEQFF
17,TRBV6-2/TRBV6-3,-,TRBJ2-3,few,TGTGCCAGCAGTTACTCTAGGACAGCTACATGGACAGATACGCAGTATTTT,CASSYSRTATWTDTQYF
16,TRBV5-1,-,TRBJ2-7,few,TGCGCCAGCAGCTTGGAGGTGACAGGCGGCTACAATGAGCAGTACTTC,CASSLEVTGGYNEQYF
15,TRBV5-1,TRBD2,TRBJ2-5,-,TGCGCCAGCAGCTGGGCGGGAGGTCGTGGAGAGACCCAGTACTTC,CASSWAGGRGETQYF
12,TRBV12-3/TRBV12-4,-,TRBJ2-7,-,TGTGCCAGCAGTTTAAGGGACTACGAGCAGTACTTC,CASSLRDYEQYF
13,TRBV14,TRBD1,TRBJ2-1,-,TGTGCCAAAAAGGACAGGGCCCATCCCCAGCGGTTCTTC,CAKKDRAHPQRFF
14,TRBV9,-,TRBJ2-1,-,TGTGCCAGCAGCTCTCACAGGGGGGGCAATGAGCAGTTCTTC,CASSSHRGGNEQFF
14,TRBV5-1,-,TRBJ2-3,-,TGCGCCAGCAGCCTGGGGGGCCCCCCGGATACGCAGTATTTT,CASSLGGPPDTQYF
17,TRBV5-5,TRBD2,TRBJ2-1,-,TGTGCCAGCAGTCCTTATAGGGGCGGGAGAATTTTAAATGAGCAGTTCTTC,CASSPYRGGRILNEQFF
15,TRBV7-6,-,TRBJ1-2,-,TGTGCCAGCAGCTTAGGTGGGACTGCGACGTATGGCTACACCTTC,CASSLGGTATYGYTF